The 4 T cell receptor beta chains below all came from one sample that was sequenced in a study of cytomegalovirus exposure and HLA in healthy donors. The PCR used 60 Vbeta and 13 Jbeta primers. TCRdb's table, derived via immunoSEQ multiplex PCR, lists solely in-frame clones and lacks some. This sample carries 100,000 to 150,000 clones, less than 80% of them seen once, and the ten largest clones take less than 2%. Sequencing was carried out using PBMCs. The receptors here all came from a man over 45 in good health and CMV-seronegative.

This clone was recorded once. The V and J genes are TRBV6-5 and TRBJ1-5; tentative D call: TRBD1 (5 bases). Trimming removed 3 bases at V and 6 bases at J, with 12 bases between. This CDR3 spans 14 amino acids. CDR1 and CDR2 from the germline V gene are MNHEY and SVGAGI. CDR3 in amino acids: CASSYSGVSQPQHF. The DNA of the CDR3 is TGTGCCAGCAGTTATTCGGGGGTAAGTCAGCCCCAGCATTTT.

The CDR3 spells CASSLKNALRGGVEAFF. The CDR3 DNA is TGTGCCAGCAGCTTAAAGAACGCCCTAAGAGGGGGGGTAGAAGCTTTCTTT. The rearrangement uses TRBV7-8 and TRBJ1-1, with D tentatively TRBD1 (6 bases). CDR1 is SGHVS, CDR2 FQNEAQ, per germline. Trimming shortened V by 2 bases and J by 8 bases, and 24 bases separated the two germline ends. The CDR3 has 17 residues. Supplemented by reference TRBV7-8 and TRBJ1-1, the full variable domain reads GAGVSQSPRYKVAKRGQDVALRCDPISGHVSLFWYQQALGQGPEFLTYFQNEAQLDKSGLPSDRFFAERPEGSVSTLKIQRTQQEDSAVYLCASSLKNALRGGVEAFFGQGTRLTVV.

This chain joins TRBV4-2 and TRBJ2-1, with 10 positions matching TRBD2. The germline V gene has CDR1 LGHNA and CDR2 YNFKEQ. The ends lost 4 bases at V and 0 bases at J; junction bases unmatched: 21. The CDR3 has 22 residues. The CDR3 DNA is TGTGCCAGCAGCCCCAGTCCGGGACAGCAGAAGGTAGCGGGGGGCTCCTACAATGAGCAGTTCTTC. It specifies CASSPSPGQQKVAGGSYNEQFF.

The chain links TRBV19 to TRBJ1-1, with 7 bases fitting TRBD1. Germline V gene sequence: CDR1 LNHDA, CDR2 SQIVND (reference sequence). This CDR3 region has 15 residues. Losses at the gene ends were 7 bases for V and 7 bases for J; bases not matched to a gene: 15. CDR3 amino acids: CASTAERGRRGEAFF. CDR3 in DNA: TGTGCCAGTACGGCGGAGAGGGGGCGTCGGGGTGAAGCTTTCTTT.